Given below is one T cell receptor (beta chain) in context. 60 Vbeta and 13 Jbeta primers were used in PCR. Some clones are missing from TCRdb's copy, which holds only in-frame ones; the method was immunoSEQ multiplex PCR. There are about 91,000 clones in the sample; roughly 86% occur only once, and approximately 9.2% lies in the top ten. This record comes from a study of cytomegalovirus exposure and HLA in healthy donors. CDR3 size: 15 residues. With 3 bases removed from V and 4 bases from J, the gap between germline ends came to 14 bases. Germline lookup yields CDR1 SGHTS and CDR2 YDEGEE. Material for sequencing was PBMCs. The sequence was obtained from a young man in good health and CMV-seropositive. The genes are TRBV5-8 and TRBJ1-3; no firm D call. In DNA, the CDR3 is TGTGCCAGCAGCTATTCAAGATACTCCGGAAACACCATATATTTT. This translates into CASSYSRYSGNTIYF.